The sequence of this T cell receptor beta chain was determined in a study of T cell changes during pregnancy in multiple sclerosis (dated by TCRdb to between 2018 and 2021). At the level of the whole study: Changes in the T cell repertoire over the course of pregnancy were examined in this study in women with multiple sclerosis.

Of note for this clone: It has no known antigen specificity. No base quality information exists; no much larger clone differs at one position.

Library preparation used the immunoSEQ multiplex PCR assay. TCRdb re-hosts the immuneACCESS table, in-frame sequences only. Its copies lack some clones; in the studies checked, an unresolved V gene accounts for under half of them, and the cause for the rest is not known. The sample includes more than 55,000 clones, with approximately 90% observed a single time. The top ten clones comprise 1.5% to 2% of the sample. Looking up the germline V gene yields CDR1 SGHDT and CDR2 YYEEEE. The CDR3 measures 16 amino acids from cysteine to phenylalanine. Just the 48-base CDR3 DNA is kept, in frame starting at base 1. The junction shows trimming of 2 bases on V and 2 bases on J, plus 15 bases between the germline ends.

Material: peripheral blood, obtained in the first trimester of pregnancy. This TCR was recovered from a female donor in good health, enrolled as a control in a pregnancy study. Recombination connected TRBV5-6 to TRBJ2-3, and the D gene may be TRBD1, 6 bases matching. The CDR3 region: CASSFLLGAFTDTQYF. The DNA is TGTGCCAGCAGCTTCTTATTGGGGGCCTTCACAGATACGCAGTATTTT.